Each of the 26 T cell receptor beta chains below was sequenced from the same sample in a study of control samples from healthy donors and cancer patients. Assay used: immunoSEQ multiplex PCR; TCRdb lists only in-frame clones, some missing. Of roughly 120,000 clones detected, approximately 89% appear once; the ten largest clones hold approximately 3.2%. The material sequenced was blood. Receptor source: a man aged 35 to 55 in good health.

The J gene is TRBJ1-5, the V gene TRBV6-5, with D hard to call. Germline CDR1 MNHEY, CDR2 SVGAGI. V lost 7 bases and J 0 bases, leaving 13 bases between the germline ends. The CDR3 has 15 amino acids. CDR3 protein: CASIGGGYSNQPQHF. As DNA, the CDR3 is TGTGCCAGCATAGGAGGAGGGTATAGCAATCAGCCCCAGCATTTT.

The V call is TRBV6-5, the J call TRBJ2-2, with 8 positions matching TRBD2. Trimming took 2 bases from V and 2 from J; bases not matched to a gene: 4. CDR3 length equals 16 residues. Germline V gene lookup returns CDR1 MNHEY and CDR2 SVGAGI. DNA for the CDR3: TGTGCCAGCAGTTACCGAAGCGGGGGAAACACCGGGGAGCTGTTTTTT. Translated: CASSYRSGGNTGELFF.

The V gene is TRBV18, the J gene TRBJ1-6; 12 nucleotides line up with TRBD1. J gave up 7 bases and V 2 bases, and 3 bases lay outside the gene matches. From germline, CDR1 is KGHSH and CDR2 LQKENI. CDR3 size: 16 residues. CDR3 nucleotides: TGTGCCAGCTCACCATTCGGGACAGGGGGCAATTCACCCCTCCACTTT. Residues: CASSPFGTGGNSPLHF. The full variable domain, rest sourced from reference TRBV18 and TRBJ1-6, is NAGVMQNPRHLVRRRGQEARLRCSPMKGHSHVYWYRQLPEEGLKFMVYLQKENIIDESGMPKERFSAEFPKEGPSILRIQQVVRGDSAAYFCASSPFGTGGNSPLHFGNGTRLTVT.

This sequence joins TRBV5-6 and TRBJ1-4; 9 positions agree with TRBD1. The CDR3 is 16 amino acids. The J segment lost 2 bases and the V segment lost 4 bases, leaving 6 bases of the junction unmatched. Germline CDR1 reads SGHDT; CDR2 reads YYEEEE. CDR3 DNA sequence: TGTGCCAGCAGCCGACAGGGGGTTTCGACTAATGAAAAACTGTTTTTT. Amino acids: CASSRQGVSTNEKLFF.

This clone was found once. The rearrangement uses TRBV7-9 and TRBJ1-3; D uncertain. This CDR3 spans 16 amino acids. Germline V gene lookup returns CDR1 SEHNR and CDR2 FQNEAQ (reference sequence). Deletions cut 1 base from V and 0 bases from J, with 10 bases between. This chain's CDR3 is CASSLGWASSGNTIYF. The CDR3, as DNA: TGTGCCAGCAGCTTAGGATGGGCCAGCTCTGGAAACACCATATATTTT.

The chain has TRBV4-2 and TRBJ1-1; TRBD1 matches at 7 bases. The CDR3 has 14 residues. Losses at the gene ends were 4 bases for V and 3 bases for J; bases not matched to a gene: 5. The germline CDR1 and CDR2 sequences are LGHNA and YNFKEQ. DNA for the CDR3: TGTGCCAGCAGCCTGCCTCAGGGGGACACTGAAGCTTTCTTT. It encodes CASSLPQGDTEAFF.

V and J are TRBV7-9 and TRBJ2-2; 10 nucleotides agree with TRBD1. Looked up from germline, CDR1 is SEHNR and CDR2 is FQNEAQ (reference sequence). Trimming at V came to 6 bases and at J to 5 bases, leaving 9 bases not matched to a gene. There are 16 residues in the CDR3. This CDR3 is CASRPGTGDRTGELFF. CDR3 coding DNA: TGTGCCAGCAGACCCGGGACAGGGGATCGAACCGGGGAGCTGTTTTTT.

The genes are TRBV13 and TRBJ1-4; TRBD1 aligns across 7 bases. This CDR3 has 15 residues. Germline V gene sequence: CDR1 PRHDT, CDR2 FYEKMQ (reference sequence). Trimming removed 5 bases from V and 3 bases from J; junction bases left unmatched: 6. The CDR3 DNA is TGTGCCAGCAGCCGACGGACAGGAGCTAATGAAAAACTGTTTTTT. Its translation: CASSRRTGANEKLFF.

CDR3 residues: CASSQDRSRLWTGELFF. The CDR3 DNA reads as TGTGCCAGCAGCCAAGATCGTAGCCGCTTGTGGACCGGGGAGCTGTTTTTT. The chain is built from TRBV14 and TRBJ2-2; D remains unclear. Germline CDR1 is SGHDN and CDR2 is FVKESK. This CDR3 spans 17 amino acids. V was cut by 0 bases and J by 5 bases, with 16 bases left in between.

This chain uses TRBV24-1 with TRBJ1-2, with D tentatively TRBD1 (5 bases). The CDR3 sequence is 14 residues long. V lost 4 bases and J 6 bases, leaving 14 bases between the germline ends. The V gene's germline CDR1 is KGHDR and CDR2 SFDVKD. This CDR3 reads CATSDPRTNNGYTF. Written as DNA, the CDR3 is TGTGCCACCAGTGACCCTAGGACAAATAATGGCTACACCTTC.

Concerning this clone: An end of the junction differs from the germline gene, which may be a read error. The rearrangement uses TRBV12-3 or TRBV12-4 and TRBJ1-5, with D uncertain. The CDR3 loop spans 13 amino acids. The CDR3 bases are TGTGCCACCAGTTTAGGTCACAATCAGCCCCAGCATTTT. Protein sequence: CATSLGHNQPQHF.

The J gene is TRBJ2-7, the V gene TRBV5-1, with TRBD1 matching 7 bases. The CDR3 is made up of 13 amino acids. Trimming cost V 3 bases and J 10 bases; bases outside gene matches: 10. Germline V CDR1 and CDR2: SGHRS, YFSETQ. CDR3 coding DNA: TGCGCCAGCAGCTCTGAGGACAGGAGGTTCCAGTACTTC. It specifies CASSSEDRRFQYF.

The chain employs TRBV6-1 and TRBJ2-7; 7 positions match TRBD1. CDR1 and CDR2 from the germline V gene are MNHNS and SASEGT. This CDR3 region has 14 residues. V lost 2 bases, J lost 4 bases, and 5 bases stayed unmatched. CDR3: CASSERQGAYEQYF. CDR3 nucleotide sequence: TGTGCCAGCAGTGAACGACAGGGTGCTTACGAGCAGTACTTC.

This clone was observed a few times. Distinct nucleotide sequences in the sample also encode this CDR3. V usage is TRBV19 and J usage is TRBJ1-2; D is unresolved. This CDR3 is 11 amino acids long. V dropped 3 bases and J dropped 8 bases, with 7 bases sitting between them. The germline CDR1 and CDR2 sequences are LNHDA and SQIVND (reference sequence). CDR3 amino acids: CASSIEFGYTF. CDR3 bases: TGTGCCAGTAGTATCGAGTTCGGCTACACCTTC.

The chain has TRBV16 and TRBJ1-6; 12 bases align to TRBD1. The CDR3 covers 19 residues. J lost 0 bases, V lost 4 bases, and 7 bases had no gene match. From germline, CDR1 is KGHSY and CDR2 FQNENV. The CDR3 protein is CASSLGTGGSSSYNSPLHF. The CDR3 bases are TGTGCCAGCAGCCTCGGGACAGGGGGCTCGAGCTCCTATAATTCACCCCTCCACTTT.

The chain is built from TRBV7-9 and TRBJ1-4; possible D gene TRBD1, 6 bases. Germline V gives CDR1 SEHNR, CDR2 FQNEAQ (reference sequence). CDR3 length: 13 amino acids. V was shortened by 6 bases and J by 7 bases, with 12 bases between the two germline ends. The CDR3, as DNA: TGTGCCAGCAGACGGGGGCCATCTGAAAAACTGTTTTTT. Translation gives CASRRGPSEKLFF.

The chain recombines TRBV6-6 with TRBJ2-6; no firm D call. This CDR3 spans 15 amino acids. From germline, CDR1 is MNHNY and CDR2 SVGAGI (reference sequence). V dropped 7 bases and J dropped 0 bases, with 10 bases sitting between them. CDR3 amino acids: CASTRFSSGANVLTF. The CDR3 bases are TGTGCCAGCACCCGGTTCAGCTCTGGGGCCAACGTCCTGACTTTC.

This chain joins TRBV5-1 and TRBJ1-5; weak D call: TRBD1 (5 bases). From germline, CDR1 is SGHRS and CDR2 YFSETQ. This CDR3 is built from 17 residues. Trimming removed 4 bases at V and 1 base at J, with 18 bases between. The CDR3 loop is CASSPTLRVRSNQPQHF. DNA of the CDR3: TGCGCCAGCAGCCCTACTCTCAGGGTACGGAGCAATCAGCCCCAGCATTTT.

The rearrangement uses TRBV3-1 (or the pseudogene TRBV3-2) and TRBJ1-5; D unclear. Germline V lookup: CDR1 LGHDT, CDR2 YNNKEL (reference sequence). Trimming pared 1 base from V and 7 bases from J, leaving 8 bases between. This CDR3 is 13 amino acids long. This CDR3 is CASSQAGYQPQHF. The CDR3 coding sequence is TGTGCCAGCAGCCAAGCCGGTTACCAGCCCCAGCATTTT.

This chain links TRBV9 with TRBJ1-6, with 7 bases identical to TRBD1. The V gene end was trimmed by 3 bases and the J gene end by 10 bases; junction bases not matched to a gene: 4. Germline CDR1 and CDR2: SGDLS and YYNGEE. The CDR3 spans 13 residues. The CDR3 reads CASSAGQSSPLHF. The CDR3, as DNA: TGTGCCAGCAGCGCGGGACAGTCCTCACCCCTCCACTTT.

CDR3: CASTFEDTQYF. Written as DNA, the CDR3 is TGTGCCAGCACGTTCGAGGATACGCAGTATTTT. The rearrangement links TRBV2 to TRBJ2-3; D call uncertain. Germline-derived CDR1 and CDR2 are SNHLY and FYNNEI. There are 11 residues in the CDR3. Trimming cost V 7 bases and J 6 bases, with 8 bases left between them. The full variable domain, rest sourced from reference TRBV2 and TRBJ2-3, is EPEVTQTPSHQVTQMGQEVILRCVPISNHLYFYWYRQILGQKVEFLVSFYNNEISEKSEIFDDQFSVERPDGSNFTLKIRSTKLEDSAMYFCASTFEDTQYFGPGTRLTVL.

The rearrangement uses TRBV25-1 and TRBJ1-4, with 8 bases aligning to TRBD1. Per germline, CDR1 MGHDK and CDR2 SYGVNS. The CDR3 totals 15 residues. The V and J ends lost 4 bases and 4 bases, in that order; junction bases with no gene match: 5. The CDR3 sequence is CASSAYRGDNEKLFF. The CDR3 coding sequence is TGTGCCAGCAGTGCCTACAGGGGGGATAATGAAAAACTGTTTTTT.

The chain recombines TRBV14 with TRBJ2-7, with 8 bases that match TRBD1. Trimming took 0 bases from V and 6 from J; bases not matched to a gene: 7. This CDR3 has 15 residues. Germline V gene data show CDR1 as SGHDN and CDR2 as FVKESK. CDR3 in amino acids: CASSQDRNDRGEQYF. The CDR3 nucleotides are TGTGCCAGCAGCCAAGACCGAAATGACAGGGGCGAGCAGTACTTC.

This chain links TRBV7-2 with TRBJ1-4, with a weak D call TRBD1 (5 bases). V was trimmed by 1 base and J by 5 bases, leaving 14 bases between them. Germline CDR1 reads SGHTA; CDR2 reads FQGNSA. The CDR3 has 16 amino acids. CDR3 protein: CASSLGAGVANEKLFF. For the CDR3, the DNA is TGTGCCAGCAGCTTAGGGGCGGGGGTCGCCAATGAAAAACTGTTTTTT.

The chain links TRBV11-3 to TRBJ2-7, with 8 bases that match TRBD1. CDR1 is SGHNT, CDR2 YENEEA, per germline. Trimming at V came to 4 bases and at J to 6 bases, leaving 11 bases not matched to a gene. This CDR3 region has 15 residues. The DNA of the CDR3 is TGTGCCAGCAGCTCCGCCGGGACAGGTCTCGCCGAGCAGTACTTC. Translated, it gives CASSSAGTGLAEQYF.

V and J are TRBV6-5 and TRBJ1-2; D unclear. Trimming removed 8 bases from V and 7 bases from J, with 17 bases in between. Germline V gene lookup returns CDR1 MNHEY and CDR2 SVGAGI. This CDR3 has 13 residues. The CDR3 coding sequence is TGTGCCAGCGCCCAATCCGGGAGCTCTGGCTACACCTTC. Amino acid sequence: CASAQSGSSGYTF.